The next 21 T cell receptor beta chains were all read from a single sample in a study of shared clonotypes between healthy human individuals. Using immunoSEQ multiplex PCR, the repertoire was profiled, and TCRdb retains in-frame clones only, with some absent. The data show 2 million to 2.5 million clones, with approximately 93% seen just once and 0.39% held by the top ten. Sequencing was performed on naive CD4+ T cells from PBMCs. Subset here: CD45RA+ positively selected. All receptors come from a young man in good health. Some clones in this sample may be carry-over from other donors' samples.

The chain has TRBV5-1 and TRBJ2-3; unclear D gene. Germline V gene lookup returns CDR1 SGHRS and CDR2 YFSETQ. The CDR3 runs to 15 residues. V lost 3 bases, J lost 1 base, and 12 bases lay in between. CDR3 nucleotides: TGCGCCAGCAGCTACCTAGTTCCCGGCACAGATACGCAGTATTTT. Its translation is CASSYLVPGTDTQYF.

The chain has TRBV28 and TRBJ2-1, with a tentative D call TRBD1 (6 bases). Germline V gene data show CDR1 as MDHEN and CDR2 as SYDVKM. Trimming took off 3 bases at V and 14 bases at J, with 26 bases between the two ends. The CDR3 totals 16 residues. The CDR3, as DNA: TGTGCCAGCAGTTTGAGGGACCCAACAGGGATTCTCTTTAAGTTCTTC. This gives the protein CASSLRDPTGILFKFF.

The V gene is TRBV11-1, the J gene TRBJ1-1; TRBD1 agrees at 7 bases. V shed 4 bases and J 1 base; nucleotides not matched to a gene: 6. The CDR3 is 15 residues long. CDR1 and CDR2 (germline): SGHAT, FQDESV (reference sequence). In DNA, the CDR3 is TGTGCCAGCAGCTCCCGGGACAGACAGAACACTGAAGCTTTCTTT. Translating it yields CASSSRDRQNTEAFF.

This chain connects TRBV19 to TRBJ2-7; 9 bases map to TRBD2. V lost 6 bases and J lost 4; bases outside the gene matches: 7. CDR3 length: 14 residues. Germline V CDR1 and CDR2: LNHDA, SQIVND (reference sequence). CDR3 in amino acids: CASRGSGSKYEQYF. CDR3 bases: TGTGCCAGTAGGGGTAGCGGGAGTAAGTACGAGCAGTACTTC. Filled out from reference TRBV19 and TRBJ2-7, the complete variable domain reads DGGITQSPKYLFRKEGQNVTLSCEQNLNHDAMYWYRQDPGQGLRLIYYSQIVNDFQKGDIAEGYSVSREKKESFPLTVTSAQKNPTAFYLCASRGSGSKYEQYFGPGTRLTVT.

In its sample, this clone was seen once. The chain recombines TRBV11-3 with TRBJ2-1, with TRBD2 matching 7 bases. Trimming took 1 base from V and 6 from J; bases not matched to a gene: 12. The CDR3 loop spans 17 amino acids. In germline, CDR1 is SGHNT, CDR2 YENEEA. DNA of the CDR3: TGTGCCAGCAGCTTAGGGTCTGGCAGCGGGGCTTTCAATGAGCAGTTCTTC. Translating gives CASSLGSGSGAFNEQFF. The full variable domain, with the rest looked up from reference TRBV11-3 and TRBJ2-1, is EAGVVQSPRYKIIEKKQPVAFWCNPISGHNTLYWYLQNLGQGPELLIRYENEEAVDDSQLPKDRFSAERLKGVDSTLKIQPAELGDSAVYLCASSLGSGSGAFNEQFFGPGTRLTVL.

A single count supports this clone. The V call is TRBV4-1, the J call TRBJ1-5, with a weak D call TRBD1 (5 bases). Germline loops: CDR1 MGHRA, CDR2 YSYEKL. The CDR3 contains 16 residues. V dropped 4 bases and J dropped 6 bases, with 19 bases sitting between them. The CDR3 region has the DNA TGCGCCAGCAGCCCCCAAGAGGGGCTGAGAGGTCAGCCCCAGCATTTT. Translated, it gives CASSPQEGLRGQPQHF.

The rearrangement joins TRBV5-1 to TRBJ2-7, with TRBD2 as a possible D gene (6 bases). There are 12 residues in the CDR3. The V gene lost 3 bases and the J gene lost 3 bases, with 7 bases spanning the gap. Germline lookup yields CDR1 SGHRS and CDR2 YFSETQ. CDR3 region: CASSSEGYEQYF. CDR3 DNA: TGCGCCAGCAGCTCGGAGGGCTACGAGCAGTACTTC.

The chain uses TRBV7-3 and TRBJ1-1, with D unclear. Deletions cut 1 base from V and 4 bases from J, with 10 bases between. The CDR3 covers 14 residues. In germline, CDR1 is SGHTA, CDR2 FQGTGA. The CDR3 DNA reads TGTGCCAGCAGCTTAATTGCAGGAACCACTGAAGCTTTCTTT. Translated, it gives CASSLIAGTTEAFF.

The genes are TRBV5-5 and TRBJ2-5, with a possible D match to TRBD2 (6 bases). The CDR3 consists of 15 residues. Germline values: CDR1 SGHKS, CDR2 YYEKEE (reference sequence). Trimming pared 3 bases from V and 4 bases from J, leaving 16 bases between. The CDR3 nucleotides read TGTGCCAGCAGCTCGCCCCGGGGAGGTGGAGAGACCCAGTACTTC. Protein sequence: CASSSPRGGGETQYF.

The chain has TRBV6-1 and TRBJ2-1; 13 bases are shared with TRBD2. The junction had 15 bases not matched to a gene; V was cut back by 2 bases and J by 8 bases. This CDR3 is 19 amino acids long. CDR1 is MNHNS and CDR2 is SASEGT in the germline V gene. The CDR3 sequence is CASSERGGRTSGSFDEQFF. DNA for the CDR3: TGTGCCAGCAGTGAACGAGGTGGCCGGACTAGCGGGAGTTTCGATGAGCAGTTCTTC.

V usage is TRBV28 and J usage is TRBJ2-4, with D possibly TRBD2 on 6 matching bases. The CDR3 is 20 residues long. Germline values: CDR1 MDHEN, CDR2 SYDVKM. V lost 2 bases and J lost 6, with 29 bases in between. The DNA for the CDR3 is TGTGCCAGCAGTTTACGCGGGACCATTTGGCACCGGGAAAGCTCAAACATTCAGTACTTC. Translation gives CASSLRGTIWHRESSNIQYF.

The chain carries TRBV27 and TRBJ2-1, with a possible D match to TRBD2 (5 bases). CDR3 size: 17 residues. The germline V gene has CDR1 MNHEY and CDR2 SMNVEV (reference sequence). V was cut by 4 bases and J by 6 bases, with 22 bases left in between. The CDR3 loop is CASSSPEGSRQFNEQFF. DNA for the CDR3: TGTGCCAGCAGTTCCCCTGAGGGTAGCCGACAATTCAATGAGCAGTTCTTC.

A remark on this clone: The junction and the germline gene differ at one end; a read error may be behind it. The chain links TRBV4-3 to TRBJ1-1; perhaps TRBD1 as D (6 bases). The CDR3 loop spans 14 amino acids. Germline-derived CDR1 and CDR2 are LGHNA and YSLEER. CDR3 in amino acids: CASSQDYTGHGLKF. The CDR3 DNA reads as TGCGCCAGCAGCCAAGACTATACGGGACACGGATTAAAATTT.

The chain recombines TRBV27 with TRBJ1-1; tentatively, D is TRBD1 (5 bases). The CDR3 consists of 16 residues. Trimming took 6 bases from V and 3 from J, leaving 20 bases between them. Germline V gives CDR1 MNHEY, CDR2 SMNVEV (reference sequence). The CDR3 loop is CASRHPGRRGDTEAFF. The CDR3 DNA sequence: TGTGCCAGCAGACACCCGGGGCGGCGGGGGGACACTGAAGCTTTCTTT.

Concerning this clone itself: Other DNA sequences in the sample encode the same CDR3. The chain is built from TRBV4-1 and TRBJ2-7; either TRBD1 or TRBD2 may supply D (6 bases each). Germline loops: CDR1 MGHRA, CDR2 YSYEKL. There are 12 residues in the CDR3. Trimming pared 1 base from V and 7 bases from J, leaving 8 bases between. Here the CDR3 reads CASSQGGAEQYF. DNA for the CDR3: TGCGCCAGCAGCCAAGGGGGGGCGGAGCAGTACTTC.

This clone appeared once. The same CDR3 is also encoded by other DNA sequences in this sample. The chain recombines TRBV14 with TRBJ2-6; D gene unclear. Germline V lookup: CDR1 SGHDN, CDR2 FVKESK. V was clipped by 2 bases and J by 0 bases, with 2 bases between them. This CDR3 spans 14 amino acids. The CDR3 sequence is CASSQSSGANVLTF. The CDR3 DNA follows: TGTGCCAGCAGCCAATCCTCTGGGGCCAACGTCCTGACTTTC.

This rearrangement joins TRBV28 to TRBJ1-1; 7 bases agree with TRBD1. Germline V CDR1 and CDR2: MDHEN, SYDVKM. The V segment lost 5 bases and the J segment 1 base; nucleotides outside the gene matches: 7. The CDR3 covers 15 residues. CDR3 amino acids: CASSRETGPNTEAFF. The CDR3 nucleotides read TGTGCCAGCAGTCGGGAGACAGGGCCGAACACTGAAGCTTTCTTT.

J is TRBJ2-5 and V is TRBV11-2; no reliable D call. The V end was cut by 1 base, the J end by 4 bases, with 10 bases between. The CDR3 covers 14 residues. Germline CDR1 reads SGHAT; CDR2 reads FQNNGV. The CDR3 nucleotides are TGTGCCAGCAGCTTAGTGGGCGGCGGAGAGACCCAGTACTTC. This gives the protein CASSLVGGGETQYF.

Concerning this clone itself: One end of the junction varies from germline; a read error may be responsible. The chain has TRBV18 and TRBJ2-1; TRBD2 matches at 10 bases. This CDR3 is 16 amino acids long. Germline lookup yields CDR1 KGHSH and CDR2 LQKENI. CDR3 loop: CASSPPASGSENVQFF. DNA of the CDR3: TGTGCCAGCTCACCCCCCGCTAGCGGGAGTGAAAATGTGCAGTTCTTC. Full variable domain (remainder filled in from reference TRBV18 and TRBJ2-1): NAGVMQNPRHLVRRRGQEARLRCSPMKGHSHVYWYRQLPEEGLKFMVYLQKENIIDESGMPKERFSAEFPKEGPSILRIQQVVRGDSAAYFCASSPPASGSENVQFFGPGTRLTVL.

This chain connects TRBV7-9 to TRBJ2-1; 7 bases line up with TRBD2. The CDR3 spans 12 residues. Per germline, CDR1 SEHNR and CDR2 FQNEAQ (reference sequence). Germline trimming cut 3 bases from V and 15 bases from J; bases unmatched to any gene: 8. The CDR3 here is CASSFSRETLFF. The CDR3 DNA reads TGTGCCAGCAGCTTTTCGCGGGAGACCCTGTTCTTC. The whole variable domain, filled in from reference TRBV7-9 and TRBJ2-1, reads DTGVSQNPRHKITKRGQNVTFRCDPISEHNRLYWYRQTLGQGPEFLTYFQNEAQLEKSRLLSDRFSAERPKGSFSTLEIQRTEQGDSAMYLCASSFSRETLFFGPGTRLTVL.

CDR3 in amino acids: CASSPRTSSNTGELFF. CDR3 DNA sequence: TGTGCCAGCTCACCACGGACATCTTCAAACACCGGGGAGCTGTTTTTT. The J gene is TRBJ2-2, the V gene TRBV18; D is perhaps TRBD1 (5 bases). Germline V lookup: CDR1 KGHSH, CDR2 LQKENI. This CDR3 region has 16 residues. V lost 1 base and J lost 2, with 11 bases in between.